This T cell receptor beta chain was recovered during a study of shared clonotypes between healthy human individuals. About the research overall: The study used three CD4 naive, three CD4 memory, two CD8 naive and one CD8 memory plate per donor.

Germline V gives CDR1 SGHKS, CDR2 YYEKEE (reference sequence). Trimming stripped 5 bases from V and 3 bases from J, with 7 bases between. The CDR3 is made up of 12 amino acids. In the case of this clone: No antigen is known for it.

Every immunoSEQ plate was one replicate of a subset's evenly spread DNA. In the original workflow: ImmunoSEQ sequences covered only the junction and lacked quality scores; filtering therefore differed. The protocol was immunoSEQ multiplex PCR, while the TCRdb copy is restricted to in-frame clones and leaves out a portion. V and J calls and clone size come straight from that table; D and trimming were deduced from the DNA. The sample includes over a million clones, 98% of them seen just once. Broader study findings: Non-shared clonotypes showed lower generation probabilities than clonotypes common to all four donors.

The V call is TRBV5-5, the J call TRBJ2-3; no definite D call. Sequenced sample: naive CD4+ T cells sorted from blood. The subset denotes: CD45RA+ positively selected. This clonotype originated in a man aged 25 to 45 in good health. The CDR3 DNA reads TGTGCCAGCAGTACGCTAACAGATACGCAGTATTTT. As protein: CASSTLTDTQYF.